The 8 T cell receptor beta chains reported below all come from one sample, sequenced in a study of blood T cell repertoires in COVID-19. The assay was immunoSEQ multiplex PCR, and TCRdb's table has in-frame clones only and misses some. The data contain some 350,000 clones, around nine tenths of them seen just once; the ten biggest clones take up about 7.3%. The sequencing sample was made of peripheral blood. Receptor source: a woman aged 70-85 years with COVID-19, enrolled during active disease.

CDR3 residues: CASSTFGTIYQPQHF. The CDR3 DNA follows: TGTGCCAGCAGCACGTTCGGGACAATCTATCAGCCCCAGCATTTT. J is TRBJ1-5 and V is TRBV7-8; tentatively, D is TRBD1 (6 bases). V dropped 5 bases and J dropped 5 bases, with 16 bases sitting between them. The CDR3 loop spans 15 amino acids. CDR1 SGHVS and CDR2 FQNEAQ come from the germline V gene.

The genes are TRBV5-1 and TRBJ2-5, with 8 bases aligning to TRBD1. The germline gives CDR1 SGHRS, CDR2 YFSETQ. The CDR3 is 15 amino acids. J was trimmed by 5 bases and V by 0 bases; bases with no gene match: 6. CDR3 protein: CASSLVGTGGETQYF. The CDR3, as DNA: TGCGCCAGCAGCTTGGTAGGGACAGGTGGGGAGACCCAGTACTTC.

The chain couples TRBV28 to TRBJ1-1; no firm D call. CDR3 length: 11 amino acids. Between the trimmed V and J ends, which lost 8 bases and 7 bases, there was a span of 11 bases. Per germline, CDR1 MDHEN and CDR2 SYDVKM. CDR3 bases: TGTGCCAGCGGAGGGCGAAGTGAAGCTTTCTTT. Residues: CASGGRSEAFF.

The V call is TRBV6-5, the J call TRBJ2-7; TRBD1 might be the D (5 bases). Germline V gene sequence: CDR1 MNHEY, CDR2 SVGAGI. V lost 2 bases and J lost 4, with 12 bases in between. CDR3 length: 14 residues. The CDR3 spells CASSYVGAPYEQYF. The CDR3, as DNA: TGTGCCAGCAGTTACGTAGGGGCCCCGTACGAGCAGTACTTC.

The genes are TRBV2 and TRBJ1-1; 9 bases align to TRBD1. Germline CDR1 SNHLY, CDR2 FYNNEI. Trimming at V came to 2 bases and at J to 0 bases, leaving 1 base not matched to a gene. The CDR3 has 15 residues. CDR3 sequence reads: CASSEWTGVNTEAFF. The CDR3 DNA is TGTGCCAGCAGTGAATGGACAGGGGTGAACACTGAAGCTTTCTTT.

The rearrangement links TRBV9 to TRBJ2-5; TRBD2 aligns across 11 bases. Germline CDR1 SGDLS, CDR2 YYNGEE. V lost 1 base to trimming and J lost 4 bases; unmatched junction nucleotides: 3. The CDR3 extends over 15 amino acids. This CDR3 reads CASSVLSGGAETQYF. The CDR3 DNA reads TGTGCCAGCAGCGTACTTAGCGGGGGGGCAGAGACCCAGTACTTC.

The chain links TRBV12-3 or TRBV12-4 to TRBJ2-6, with D unresolved. The CDR3 sequence is 13 residues long. V lost 7 bases and J 1 base, leaving 5 bases between the germline ends. In nucleotides, the CDR3 is TGTGCCAGCACCGCGTCTGGGGCCAACGTCCTGACTTTC. Its translation: CASTASGANVLTF.

The chain joins TRBV24-1 to TRBJ1-1; TRBD1 agrees at 10 bases. This CDR3 has 13 amino acids. Unmatched junction bases numbered 1, after V lost 6 bases and J lost 4 bases. CDR1 is KGHDR and CDR2 is SFDVKD in the germline V gene. CDR3 region: CATSRQGATEAFF. The CDR3 coding sequence is TGTGCCACCAGTCGACAGGGGGCCACTGAAGCTTTCTTT.